This TCR beta chain stems from a study of cytomegalovirus exposure and HLA in healthy donors (dated by TCRdb to about 2017). Regarding the study in general: An earlier analysis of 587 of the donors reported 250 to 350 Gb of sequence data and some 120 million unique TCR beta sequences from about 180 million T cells. To predict cytomegalovirus infection status, the study brought together high-throughput TCR immunosequencing, statistical association of individual TCRs with disease status, and machine learning. The T cell repertoires of 670 or so subjects were profiled by immunosequencing and related to cytomegalovirus serostatus. Typing coverage varied by locus: roughly 629-630 donors for A, B, C, DRB1 and DQB1; roughly 500 for DQA1; more than 600 for DPA1; some 470 for DPB1. The study aimed to test whether signatures of past pathogen exposure could be identified by cataloging public T cell receptors. The genetic ancestry cluster associated with self-reported Caucasian donors included about 81% of the roughly 410 genotyped donors. Donor age, sex, ethnicity and CMV serostatus were collected together with the repertoire data. An early release covering 550 to 650 HLA-typed donors comprised about 290 gigabases of sequencing data and around 80 million unique TCR sequences. In the later analysis, no new phenotypic data were used to find candidate immune exposures; instead, reliance was placed on TCR beta sequences and their occurrence across donors. In addition to the first cohort of hundreds of subjects, a separate validation cohort of about 120 different subjects was used. All discovery cohort repertoires had been generated on a single sequencing platform. On average, around 240,000 unique TCR beta nucleotide sequences were sequenced per donor among a few hundred genotyped donors of the cohort, with roughly 20% of those sequences being non-productive. Roughly 5 DR-DQ haplotypes were treated as single units for association and clustering because of strong linkage in the cohort. An earlier analysis of around 580 of the donors used high-throughput TCR beta sequencing to judge whether each TCR beta V gene segment behaved as functional or pseudogenic. Genome-wide SNP genotypes for about 65% of the 666 donors were used in a later genetic analysis, which treated that subset as a discovery cohort. To study patterns of TCR occurrence, a later analysis re-analyzed previously published TCR beta repertoires from 700 or so donors and added high-resolution HLA genotyping. HLA typing covered class I and class II loci at four-digit resolution. The investigation overall reported the following: According to a later analysis, parvovirus B19, influenza, CMV and Epstein-Barr virus appeared linked to several top co-occurrence clusters. Only TCR beta chains were sequenced in this cohort, and the absence of alpha or paired-chain data limited detectable features. According to a later analysis, most CMV-associated TCR beta chains appeared to be HLA-restricted, and the HLA associations seemed to be driven largely by CMV exposure. In an earlier analysis of over 550 of the donors, most TCR beta V segments were observed in productive rearrangements about 90% or about 30% of the time, broadly matching IMGT annotations. Compared with the 666-donor mean, donors in an Asian-associated ancestry cluster had fewer N-insertions in productive TCRs, according to a later genetic analysis. Because counts were too low, about 18 rarely observed V segments, including chromosome 9 orphons, were excluded from the earlier analysis of 500 to 700 of the donors. A further reported finding was that TCR beta sequences accurately predicted the HLA-A and HLA-B alleles for most subjects in the first cohort. In a later analysis, TCR association rates were found to vary across HLA loci, with the most associated TCRs seen for DRB1 alleles and the fewest for HLA-C alleles. Roughly uniform sequencing depth across donors was assumed in presence/absence analyses, although this assumption may not hold. A later genetic analysis associated a missense DCLRE1C variant with V-gene and J-gene trimming of TCR beta chains, and an independent cohort replicated the association. In both the original and validation cohorts, the classifier was reported to diagnose cytomegalovirus status with high specificity and sensitivity. The sequencing pipeline was judged likely to have produced a cluster of highly shared sequence variants as a technical artifact. Because HLA typing was unavailable for some donors at each locus, only the typed subset was used in association tests. Across donors, most TCR sequences were observed very rarely, whereas some public TCRs were present in many individuals. In vitro tests confirmed that a few of the cytomegalovirus-associated TCR beta chains recognize cytomegalovirus antigens. Compared with equally common non-associated chains, HLA-associated TCR beta chains in a later analysis were more clonally expanded and had lower generation probabilities. A total of roughly 160 TCR beta chains were listed by the study as associated with cytomegalovirus. When HLA alleles, especially DR and DQ, strongly co-occurred, TCR associations were difficult to assign to individual alleles. In a later analysis, 16,951 TCR beta sequences were associated with specific HLA alleles at a false discovery rate of 0.05. According to the authors, the approach could potentially be generalized to other disease states and immunological phenotypes. Linkage disequilibrium might explain the correlated functional status among segregating V segments, but an unknown experimental factor could not be ruled out. CMV serostatus was the only immune exposure information available for the cohort.

To note about this clone: The antigen it binds to is not known. Per-base quality was not reported, and no clone a single base away is much larger than it.

Libraries came from the immunoSEQ multiplex PCR assay. A mixture of 60 forward primers for TCR Vbeta segments and 13 reverse primers for TCR Jbeta segments was used in the multiplex PCR. A multiplex PCR assay on genomic DNA amplified the CDR3 region of rearranged TCR beta genes. The amplified TCR beta libraries were sequenced on the Illumina HiSeq System as 87-base-pair reads. Processing in the source paper ran as follows. A later analysis tallied roughly 80 million unique TCR beta chains across the 666 repertoires, and 10 million to 11 million of those chains were shared by two or more donors. A nearest-neighbor algorithm error-corrected the raw reads and collapsed the reads into unique sequences, merging closely related sequences to remove PCR and sequencing errors. CDR3 sequences were aligned to IMGT reference sequences to assign V, D and J gene segments. For a sequence to be retained, a match of at least six nucleotides was required to both a V gene segment and a J gene segment. Rearrangements were called productive when the CDR3 lacked stop codons and stayed in frame with V and J; all others were non-productive. Following IMGT convention, CDR3 was defined as the stretch from the second conserved V-encoded cysteine up to the conserved J-encoded phenylalanine. Sequences without an unambiguous match to a single V gene segment were excluded from the earlier analysis of several hundred of the donors. An earlier analysis of a few hundred of the donors called V segments functional above 56.7% productive rearrangements and segregating when the between-donor standard deviation exceeded 5%. A statistical classification framework was built for diagnosing cytomegalovirus status from the catalog of TCR beta chain sequences. V and J gene assignment, in a later analysis, came from comparing TCR nucleotide sequences with IMGT/GENE-DB human TR gene sequences. The TCRdist pipeline was used in a later analysis to assign CDR3 sequences and most-parsimonious VDJ recombination scenarios. In a later analysis, every TCR beta chain was defined by the combination of its CDR3 amino acid sequence and its V-gene family, and reads without a unique V-gene family were dropped. In a later analysis, 450 to 600 highly shared, low-generation-probability nucleotide sequences were removed to address suspected cross-contamination and a sequencing artifact. For each public chain, a later analysis derived a clonal expansion index from normalized ranks of inferred template counts within each repertoire. A later analysis computed generation probabilities with a VDJ recombination model fitted to out-of-frame rearrangements, and checked the results against IGoR. Hypergeometric tests were used in a later analysis to score TCR-TCR, TCR-HLA and TCR-CMV co-occurrence, with a repertoire-size bias correction applied to the TCR pairs. To estimate false discovery rates, a later analysis permuted the HLA or CMV assignments 20 times. In a later analysis, co-occurring TCRs were grouped using DBSCAN, and TCRdist sequence similarity was added for clustering within HLA-allele-positive subsets. Repertoires with fewer than 30,000 or more than 120,000 public chains, plus five repertoires with anomalous nucleotide sharing, were excluded from co-occurrence clustering. TCRdb limited this immuneACCESS table to in-frame rearrangements with V and J called. A share of clones is missing; checked studies link under half to unresolved V genes, and the rest is unexplained. The V and J calls and clone size come from that table; D and trimming were worked out from the DNA. This sample has over 150,000 clones in its table, and around 80% of those were observed once. The top ten clonotypes cover roughly 1.2% of the sample.

The cohort comprised some 730 healthy bone marrow donors. At the time of sampling, every cohort member was nominally healthy, though immune exposures that went unrecorded were likely present. The donor was CMV seropositive and belonged to the group of about 290 seropositive cohort members. Each donor provided a peripheral blood sample, and peripheral blood mononuclear cells were used for TCR beta sequencing. Genomic DNA extraction from the blood cell samples was performed with the Qiagen DNeasy Blood Extraction Kit. The specimen sequenced was PBMCs. The sequence derives from a girl between 2 and 10 years old in good health and CMV-seropositive.

The CDR3 reads CASSWLLAGSPDTQYF. The nucleotides are TGTGCCAGCAGCTGGTTACTAGCGGGAAGTCCAGATACGCAGTATTTT. The chain couples TRBV27 to TRBJ2-3; 10 central nucleotides agree with TRBD2. V is trimmed back by 6 bases and J by 4 bases, and the junction contains 10 bases that no gene match accounts for. Sequences MNHEY (CDR1) and SMNVEV (CDR2) are obtained from the germline V gene (reference sequence). The CDR3 contains 16 residues, cysteine and phenylalanine counted. The DNA shown is the 48-base CDR3, in frame from base 1.